This T cell receptor beta chain came from a study of control samples from healthy donors and cancer patients. The assay was immunoSEQ multiplex PCR, and TCRdb's table has in-frame clones only and misses some. The repertoire holds roughly 370,000 clones, with about nine tenths as singletons. This TCR was sampled from a man between 35 and 55 years old with head and neck cancer. The specimen was PBMCs.

This CDR3 is CASSLTPGGSNEQFF. Written as DNA, the CDR3 is TGTGCCAGCAGCTTAACCCCGGGTGGGTCTAATGAGCAGTTCTTC. The rearrangement uses TRBV7-3 and TRBJ2-1, with D hard to call. In germline, CDR1 is SGHTA, CDR2 FQGTGA. The V end lost 0 bases, the J end lost 7 bases, and 13 bases lay between the germline ends. The CDR3 is made up of 15 amino acids. The whole variable domain, remainder taken from reference TRBV7-3 and TRBJ2-1, is GAGVSQTPSNKVTEKGKYVELRCDPISGHTALYWYRQSLGQGPEFLIYFQGTGAADDSGLPNDRFFAVRPEGSVSTLKIQRTERGDSAVYLCASSLTPGGSNEQFFGPGTRLTVL.